These 19 T cell receptor beta chains were all obtained from the same sample, sequenced in a study of T cell changes during pregnancy in multiple sclerosis. Produced via immunoSEQ multiplex PCR; TCRdb's table is partial and in-frame only. The table shows around 77,000 clones, with 91% occurring only once. The source material was peripheral blood, sampled in the third trimester of pregnancy. These receptors all stem from a female donor in good health, enrolled as a control in a pregnancy study.

The chain has TRBV28 and TRBJ2-7; 8 bases are a match to TRBD1. The CDR3 sequence is 13 residues long. Germline CDR1 is MDHEN and CDR2 is SYDVKM. Trimming at V came to 6 bases and at J to 7 bases, leaving 8 bases not matched to a gene. CDR3 sequence (DNA): TGTGCCAGCAGCTATACAGGGGGTGATGAGCAGTACTTC. It encodes CASSYTGGDEQYF.

V usage is TRBV4-3 and J usage is TRBJ2-4; 7 bases match TRBD2. V trimming: 0 bases; J trimming: 0 bases; junction bases outside the gene matches: 5. This CDR3 contains 17 residues. Germline CDR1 reads LGHNA; CDR2 reads YSLEER. CDR3 nucleotides: TGCGCCAGCAGCCAAGACGGAGCGGGATTAGCCAAAAACATTCAGTACTTC. Amino acids: CASSQDGAGLAKNIQYF.

The V call is TRBV7-2, the J call TRBJ2-7; 8 positions agree with TRBD1. This CDR3 region has 16 residues. V dropped 3 bases and J dropped 5; count of bases not matched to a gene: 12. Germline assignment: CDR1 SGHTA and CDR2 FQGNSA. The DNA of the CDR3 is TGTGCCAGCAGCTTTGCCGGGACAGGTCGATCCCACGAGCAGTACTTC. Amino acids: CASSFAGTGRSHEQYF.

V and J are TRBV19 and TRBJ1-3, with a possible D match to TRBD1 (5 bases). V lost 6 bases, J lost 0 bases, and 15 bases lay in between. Germline values: CDR1 LNHDA, CDR2 SQIVND (reference sequence). The CDR3 is 16 residues long. CDR3 protein: CASSLSQVVSGNTIYF. The CDR3 coding sequence is TGTGCCAGTAGCCTATCACAGGTGGTCTCTGGAAACACCATATATTTT.

The rearrangement joins TRBV2 to TRBJ2-5; D possibly corresponds to TRBD1 (5 bases). There are 15 residues in the CDR3. CDR1 and CDR2 (germline): SNHLY, FYNNEI. The ends were cut back, 0 bases at V and 3 bases at J, with 11 bases in the middle. The chain's CDR3 is CASSEAGARKETQYF. In DNA form, the CDR3 reads TGTGCCAGCAGTGAAGCAGGGGCCCGAAAAGAGACCCAGTACTTC.

The genes are TRBV7-6 and TRBJ2-7; TRBD2 matches 8 bases. The CDR3 extends over 15 amino acids. V dropped 6 bases and J dropped 3; count of bases not matched to a gene: 10. CDR1 and CDR2 from the germline V gene are SGHVS and FNYEAQ. CDR3: CASSVGPSGYYEQYF. DNA of the CDR3: TGTGCCAGCAGTGTCGGGCCTAGCGGGTACTACGAGCAGTACTTC.

The chain couples TRBV23-1 to TRBJ1-1; D gene uncertain. TRBV23-1 is placed among ORFs of uncertain function. V shed 0 bases and J shed 2 bases, with 13 bases lying between them. The CDR3 is made up of 16 amino acids. The CDR3 reads CASSQSIGILNTEAFF. CDR3 in DNA: TGCGCCAGCAGTCAATCGATCGGGATACTTAACACTGAAGCTTTCTTT.

V usage is TRBV6-1 and J usage is TRBJ1-5, with a weak D call TRBD1 (6 bases). Trimming removed 5 bases from V and 1 base from J, with 12 bases in between. The CDR3 loop spans 15 amino acids. Germline CDR1 is MNHNS and CDR2 is SASEGT. This chain's CDR3 is CASSSQGNSNQPQHF. DNA for the CDR3: TGTGCCAGCAGTTCGCAGGGGAACAGCAATCAGCCCCAGCATTTT.

The chain couples TRBV7-9 to TRBJ1-2; D might be TRBD1 (5 bases). This CDR3 is built from 14 residues. V was trimmed by 7 bases and J by 7 bases, leaving 19 bases between them. Germline V gene data show CDR1 as SEHNR and CDR2 as FQNEAQ (reference sequence). CDR3 DNA: TGTGCCAGCACCTCCCTTCAGGGATTCGTTGGCTACACCTTC. The encoded protein is CASTSLQGFVGYTF.

The gene calls are TRBV4-3 and TRBJ2-1, with D possibly matching TRBD2 (5 bases). The CDR3 loop spans 17 amino acids. Germline-derived CDR1 and CDR2 are LGHNA and YSLEER. V shed 0 bases and J shed 8 bases, with 20 bases lying between them. The CDR3 here is CASSQEVRRPGSDEQFF. In nucleotides, the CDR3 is TGCGCCAGCAGCCAAGAGGTACGCCGACCGGGAAGCGATGAGCAGTTCTTC.

The chain couples TRBV10-2 to TRBJ1-1; D might be TRBD1 (6 bases). The germline CDR1 and CDR2 sequences are WSHSY and SAAADI. CDR3 length equals 13 residues. The V and J ends lost 3 bases and 7 bases respectively, with 12 bases between them. As DNA, the CDR3 is TGCGCCAGCAGTGATCAACAGGGATTTGAAGCTTTCTTT. Protein product: CASSDQQGFEAFF.

This chain uses TRBV5-4 with TRBJ2-5, with 7 bases aligning to TRBD1. CDR3 length: 15 amino acids. The germline V gene encodes CDR1 SGHNT and CDR2 YYREEE (reference sequence). Trimming at V came to 2 bases and at J to 0 bases, leaving 4 bases not matched to a gene. The CDR3 protein is CASSFGTAYQETQYF. CDR3 bases: TGTGCCAGCAGCTTTGGGACAGCGTACCAAGAGACCCAGTACTTC.

The rearrangement uses TRBV19 and TRBJ2-7, with 7 bases fitting TRBD1. This CDR3 has 14 amino acids. The germline gives CDR1 LNHDA, CDR2 SQIVND (reference sequence). Losses at the gene ends were 5 bases for V and 3 bases for J; bases not matched to a gene: 7. In DNA form, the CDR3 reads TGTGCCAGTAGTCGACGGACAGGATACTACGAGCAGTACTTC. Protein: CASSRRTGYYEQYF.

This rearrangement joins TRBV29-1 to TRBJ1-2; the D is unclear. The V end was cut by 2 bases, the J end by 4 bases, with 5 bases between. This CDR3 has 11 residues. Germline CDR1 is SQVTM and CDR2 is ANQGSEA. This CDR3 is CSVEFRYGYTF. The DNA for the CDR3 is TGCAGCGTTGAATTTCGCTATGGCTACACCTTC.

CDR3 nucleotide sequence: TGTGCCTGGAGTGTCGGACTAGCGGGAGGGCCTGGTTTGGCTGATACGCAGTATTTT. The encoded protein is CAWSVGLAGGPGLADTQYF. V is TRBV30 and J is TRBJ2-3, with 15 bases aligning to TRBD2. V shed 0 bases, J shed 6 bases, and the junction held 13 bases outside the gene matches. Germline loops: CDR1 GTSNPN, CDR2 SVGIG (reference sequence). The CDR3 extends over 19 amino acids.

The V gene is TRBV11-3, the J gene TRBJ1-2; perhaps TRBD1 as D (5 bases). Trimming took 3 bases from V and 6 from J, leaving 11 bases between them. Looked up from germline, CDR1 is SGHNT and CDR2 is YENEEA. The CDR3 spans 13 residues. This chain's CDR3 is CASSFSTGDGYTF. CDR3 coding DNA: TGTGCCAGCAGCTTTAGTACAGGCGATGGCTACACCTTC.

This clone was detected only a few times. V and J are TRBV9 and TRBJ1-1; TRBD1 agrees at 7 bases. The germline gives CDR1 SGDLS, CDR2 YYNGEE. The J segment lost 4 bases and the V segment lost 0 bases, leaving 0 bases of the junction unmatched. The CDR3 has 13 residues. The CDR3 bases are TGTGCCAGCAGCGTAGGACAGGGCACTGAAGCTTTCTTT. Amino acid sequence: CASSVGQGTEAFF.

This rearrangement joins TRBV6-5 to TRBJ2-2, with TRBD1 matching over 10 bases. V trimming: 5 bases; J trimming: 6 bases; junction bases outside the gene matches: 0. CDR3 length: 13 amino acids. Germline V gives CDR1 MNHEY, CDR2 SVGAGI. Here the CDR3 reads CASSDRGPGELFF. The CDR3 DNA reads TGTGCCAGCAGTGACAGGGGGCCCGGGGAGCTGTTTTTT.

The V and J genes are TRBV6-6 and TRBJ1-1; TRBD1 might be the D (5 bases). Germline lookup yields CDR1 MNHNY and CDR2 SVGAGI (reference sequence). The CDR3 is 12 residues long. Trimming left V 5 bases short and J 7 bases short, with 11 bases between. The CDR3 region has the DNA TGTGCCAGCAGTCCCCAGGGACTTGAAGCTTTCTTT. Protein: CASSPQGLEAFF.